The entry below describes one TCR beta chain. Antigen specificity is unknown. The repertoire was sequenced with immunoSEQ multiplex PCR; TCRdb's copy has only in-frame clones and lacks some. The data contain 90,000 to 110,000 clones, approximately 92% of them singletons. The data belong to a study of T cell responses to AZD1222 COVID-19 vaccine. Trimming removed 1 base at V and 6 bases at J, with 10 bases between. The CDR3 is made up of 14 amino acids. Per the germline V gene, CDR1 is MDHEN and CDR2 is SYDVKM. Study outcomes and limitations: Distributed over spike, vaccine-associated CD4 TCRs predominated at 160-218 and 743-854. At study baseline, merely more than 5 AZD1222 recipients were seropositive.

This clonotype originated in an adult who received the AZD1222 COVID-19 vaccine. V and J are TRBV28 and TRBJ1-5; perhaps TRBD1 as D (5 bases). Here the sequenced sample was peripheral blood, taken 28 days after the second AZD1222 dose. CDR3 sequence reads: CASSLYGGGQPQHF. The CDR3 nucleotides are TGTGCCAGCAGTTTATATGGGGGGGGTCAGCCCCAGCATTTT.